This T cell receptor beta chain was identified during a study of CD8 T cells in Susac syndrome. Study results and limitations: The authors found no clonal expansion in Susac syndrome CD4+ T cell repertoires.

The sequenced target, TCR beta, came from blood CD8+ and CD4+ T cells. Recently defined diagnostic criteria for definite or probable disease were fulfilled by Susac syndrome patients. This CDR3 is 13 amino acids long. The V end was cut by 1 base, the J end by 4 bases, with 7 bases between. The germline V gene encodes CDR1 MGHRA and CDR2 YSYEKL. Random hexamers primed reverse transcription of about 0.45 to 1 ug RNA. The authors amplified TCR beta CDR3 across 54 Vbeta and 13 Jbeta using immunoSEQ multiplex PCR. TCRdb ran MiXCR on the immunoSEQ multiplex PCR reads and lists one entry per CDR3 protein. The sample has 150,000 to 200,000 distinct CDR3 sequences, around 95% seen once. As regards this clonotype: Antigen: not known.

This TCR was sampled from a human donor with Susac syndrome. The rearrangement links TRBV4-1 to TRBJ1-2; D is undetermined. The sequenced material came from CD4+ T cells from PBMCs. The CDR3 nucleotides read TGCGCCAGCAGCCAAGTAGAACTCTATGGCTACACCTTC. Its translation is CASSQVELYGYTF.